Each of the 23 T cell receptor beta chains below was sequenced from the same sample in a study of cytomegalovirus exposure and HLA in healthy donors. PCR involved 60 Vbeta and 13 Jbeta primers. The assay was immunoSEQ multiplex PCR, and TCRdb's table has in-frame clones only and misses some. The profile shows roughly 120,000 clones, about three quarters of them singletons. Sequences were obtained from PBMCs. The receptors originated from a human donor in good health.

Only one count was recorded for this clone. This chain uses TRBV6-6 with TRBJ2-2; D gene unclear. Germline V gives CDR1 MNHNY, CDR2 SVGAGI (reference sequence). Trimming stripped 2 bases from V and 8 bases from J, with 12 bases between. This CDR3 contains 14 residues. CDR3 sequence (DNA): TGTGCCAGCAGTTACCTACAGCTGTCTGGGGAGCTGTTTTTT. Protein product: CASSYLQLSGELFF.

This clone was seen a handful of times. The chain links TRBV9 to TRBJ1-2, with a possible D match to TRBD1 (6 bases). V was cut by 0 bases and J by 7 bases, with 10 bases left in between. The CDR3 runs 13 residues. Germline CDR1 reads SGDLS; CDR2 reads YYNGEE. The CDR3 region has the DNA TGTGCCAGCAGCGTAGTAGAGGGGGTTGGCTACACCTTC. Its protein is CASSVVEGVGYTF. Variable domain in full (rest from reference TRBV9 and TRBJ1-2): DSGVTQTPKHLITATGQRVTLRCSPRSGDLSVYWYQQSLDQGLQFLIQYYNGEERAKGNILERFSAQQFPDLHSELNLSSLELGDSALYFCASSVVEGVGYTFGSGTRLTVV.

CDR3 nucleotides: TGTGCCAGCGGGAGACAGGGATCAGATACGCAGTATTTT. Translation: CASGRQGSDTQYF. This chain joins TRBV28 and TRBJ2-3; TRBD1 aligns across 7 bases. Germline-derived CDR1 and CDR2 are MDHEN and SYDVKM. This CDR3 has 13 amino acids. The junction had 6 bases not matched to a gene; V was cut back by 8 bases and J by 4 bases.

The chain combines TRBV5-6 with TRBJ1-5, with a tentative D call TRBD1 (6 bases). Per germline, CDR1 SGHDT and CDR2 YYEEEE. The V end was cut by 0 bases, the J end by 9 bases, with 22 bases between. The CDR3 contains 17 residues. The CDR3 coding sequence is TGTGCCAGCAGCTTGGGGGCGACAGGCTCCCGGGTACGGCCCCAGCATTTT. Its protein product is CASSLGATGSRVRPQHF.

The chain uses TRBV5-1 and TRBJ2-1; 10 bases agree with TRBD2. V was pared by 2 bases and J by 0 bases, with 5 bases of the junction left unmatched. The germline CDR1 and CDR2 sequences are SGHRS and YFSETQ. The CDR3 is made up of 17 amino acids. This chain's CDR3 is CASSFGLAGDSYNEQFF. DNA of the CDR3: TGCGCCAGCAGCTTCGGGCTAGCGGGGGACTCCTACAATGAGCAGTTCTTC.

The CDR3 nucleotides are TGTGCCAGCAGCTTGGCTTTGGAACCGACATACAATGGCTACACCTTC. The encoded protein is CASSLALEPTYNGYTF. This sequence joins TRBV5-5 and TRBJ1-2; D uncertain. V was cut by 0 bases and J by 6 bases, with 18 bases left in between. This CDR3 spans 16 amino acids. Germline-derived CDR1 and CDR2 are SGHKS and YYEKEE (reference sequence).

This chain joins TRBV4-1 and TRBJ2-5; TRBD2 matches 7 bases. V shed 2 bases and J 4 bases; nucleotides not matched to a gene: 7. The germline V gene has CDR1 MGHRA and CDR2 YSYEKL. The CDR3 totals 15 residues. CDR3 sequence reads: CASSQWTTGGETQYF. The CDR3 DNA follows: TGCGCCAGCAGCCAATGGACTACGGGAGGAGAGACCCAGTACTTC.

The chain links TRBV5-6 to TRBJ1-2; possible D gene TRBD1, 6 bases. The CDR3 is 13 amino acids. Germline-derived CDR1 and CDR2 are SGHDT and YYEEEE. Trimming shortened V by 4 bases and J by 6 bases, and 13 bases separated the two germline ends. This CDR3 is CASSTISGDGYTF. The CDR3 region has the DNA TGTGCCAGCAGCACAATCTCAGGGGATGGCTACACCTTC.

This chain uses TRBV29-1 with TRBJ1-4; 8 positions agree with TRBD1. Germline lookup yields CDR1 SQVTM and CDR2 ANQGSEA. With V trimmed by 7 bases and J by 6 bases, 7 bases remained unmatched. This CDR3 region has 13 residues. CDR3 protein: CSALDRADEKLFF. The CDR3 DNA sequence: TGCAGCGCCCTGGACAGGGCGGATGAAAAACTGTTTTTT.

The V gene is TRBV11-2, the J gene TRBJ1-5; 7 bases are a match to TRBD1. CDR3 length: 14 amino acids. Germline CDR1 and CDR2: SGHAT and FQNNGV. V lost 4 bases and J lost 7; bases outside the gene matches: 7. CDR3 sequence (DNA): TGTGCCAGCAGCTCGACAGGGACCAGCCAGCCCCAGCATTTT. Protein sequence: CASSSTGTSQPQHF.

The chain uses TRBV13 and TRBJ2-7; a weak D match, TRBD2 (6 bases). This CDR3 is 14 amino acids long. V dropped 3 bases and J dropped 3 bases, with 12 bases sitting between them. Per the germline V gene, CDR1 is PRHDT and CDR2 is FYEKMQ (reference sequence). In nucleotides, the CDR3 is TGTGCCAGCAGCTTGGGAGGAGACTACTACGAGCAGTACTTC. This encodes CASSLGGDYYEQYF. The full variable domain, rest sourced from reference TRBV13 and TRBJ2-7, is AAGVIQSPRHLIKEKRETATLKCYPIPRHDTVYWYQQGPGQDPQFLISFYEKMQSDKGSIPDRFSAQQFSDYHSELNMSSLELGDSALYFCASSLGGDYYEQYFGPGTRLTVT.

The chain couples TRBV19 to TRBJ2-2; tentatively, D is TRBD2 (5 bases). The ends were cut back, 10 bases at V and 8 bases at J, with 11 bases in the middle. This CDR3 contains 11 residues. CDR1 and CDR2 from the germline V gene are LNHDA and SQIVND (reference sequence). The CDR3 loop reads CATAGWGELFF. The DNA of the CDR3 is TGTGCCACGGCGGGCTGGGGGGAGCTGTTTTTT.

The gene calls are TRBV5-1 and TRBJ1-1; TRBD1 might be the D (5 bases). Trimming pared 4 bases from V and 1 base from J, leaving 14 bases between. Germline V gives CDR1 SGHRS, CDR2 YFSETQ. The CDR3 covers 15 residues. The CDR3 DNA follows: TGCGCCAGCAGCGGGGCGACAGTAAGGAACACTGAAGCTTTCTTT. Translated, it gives CASSGATVRNTEAFF.

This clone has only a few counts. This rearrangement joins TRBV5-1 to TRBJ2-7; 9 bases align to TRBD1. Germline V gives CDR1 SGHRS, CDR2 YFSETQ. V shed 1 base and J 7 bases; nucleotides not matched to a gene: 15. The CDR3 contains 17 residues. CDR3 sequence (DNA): TGCGCCAGCAGCTTGTTCAACTATCAGGACAGGGGAGAAGAGCAGTACTTC. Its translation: CASSLFNYQDRGEEQYF.

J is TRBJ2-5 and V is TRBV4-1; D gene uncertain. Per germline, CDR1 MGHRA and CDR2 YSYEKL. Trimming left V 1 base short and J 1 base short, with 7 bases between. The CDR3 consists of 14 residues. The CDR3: CASSQGRLQETQYF. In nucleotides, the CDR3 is TGCGCCAGCAGCCAAGGTCGTCTCCAAGAGACCCAGTACTTC.

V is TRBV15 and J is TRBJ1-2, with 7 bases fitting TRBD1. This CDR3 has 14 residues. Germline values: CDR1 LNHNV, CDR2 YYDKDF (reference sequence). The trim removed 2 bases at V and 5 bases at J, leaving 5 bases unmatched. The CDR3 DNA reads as TGTGCCACCAGCAGACAGGGACAGAGGTATGGCTACACCTTC. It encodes CATSRQGQRYGYTF.

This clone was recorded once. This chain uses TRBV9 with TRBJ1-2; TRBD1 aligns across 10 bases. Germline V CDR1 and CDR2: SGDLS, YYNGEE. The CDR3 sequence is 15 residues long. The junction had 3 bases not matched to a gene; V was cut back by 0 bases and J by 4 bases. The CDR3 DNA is TGTGCCAGCAGCGTAGGGACAGGGGGTCTCTATGGCTACACCTTC. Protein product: CASSVGTGGLYGYTF.

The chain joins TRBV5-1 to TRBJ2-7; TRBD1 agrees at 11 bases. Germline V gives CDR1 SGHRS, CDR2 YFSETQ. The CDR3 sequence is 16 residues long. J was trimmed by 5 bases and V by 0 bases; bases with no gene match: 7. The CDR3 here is CASSLVGDRGIDEQYF. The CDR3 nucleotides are TGCGCCAGCAGCTTGGTTGGGGACAGGGGGATAGACGAGCAGTACTTC.

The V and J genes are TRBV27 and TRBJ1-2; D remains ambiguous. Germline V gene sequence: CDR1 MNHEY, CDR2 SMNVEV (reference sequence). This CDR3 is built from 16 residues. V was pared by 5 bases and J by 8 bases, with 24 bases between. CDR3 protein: CASSHRPRTETGGYTF. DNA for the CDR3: TGTGCCAGCAGTCATCGCCCCCGCACAGAAACCGGCGGCTACACCTTC.

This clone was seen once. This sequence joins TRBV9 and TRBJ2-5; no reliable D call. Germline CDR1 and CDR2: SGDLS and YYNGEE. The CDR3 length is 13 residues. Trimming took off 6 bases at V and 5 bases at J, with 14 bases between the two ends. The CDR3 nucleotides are TGTGCCAGCACCAGCGCAGCGATGGAGACCCAGTACTTC. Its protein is CASTSAAMETQYF.

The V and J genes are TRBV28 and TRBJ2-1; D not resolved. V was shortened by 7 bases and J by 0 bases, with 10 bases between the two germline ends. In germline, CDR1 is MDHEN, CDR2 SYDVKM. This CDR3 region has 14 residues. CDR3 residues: CASTVVSSYNEQFF. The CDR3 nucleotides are TGTGCCAGCACCGTAGTGAGCTCCTACAATGAGCAGTTCTTC.

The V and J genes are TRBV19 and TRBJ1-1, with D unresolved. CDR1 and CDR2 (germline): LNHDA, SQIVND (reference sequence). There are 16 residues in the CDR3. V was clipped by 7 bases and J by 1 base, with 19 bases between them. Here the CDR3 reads CASMSQSDPENTEAFF. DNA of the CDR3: TGTGCCAGTATGTCTCAAAGCGACCCCGAGAACACTGAAGCTTTCTTT.

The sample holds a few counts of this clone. The CDR3 loop reads CAIRSEGMNTEAFF. The CDR3 DNA sequence: TGTGCCATCAGGTCAGAGGGCATGAACACTGAAGCTTTCTTT. V and J are TRBV10-3 and TRBJ1-1; D is unresolved. The CDR3 is made up of 14 amino acids. CDR1 is ENHRY, CDR2 SYGVKD, per germline. V lost 6 bases and J lost 0, with 11 bases in between.